This T cell receptor (beta chain) was sequenced during a study of tumor and adjacent non-tumor tissue in lung cancer. General study findings and limits: Higher tumor TCR diversity was associated with shorter survival.

The library came from three nested PCR rounds adapted from ARM-PCR protocols. From the multiplex PCR reads, TCRdb called clonotypes with MiXCR, one entry per CDR3 protein. The table records fewer than 55,000 distinct CDR3 sequences, approximately 60% of them present only once. No cell sorting was done before RNA was extracted from the tissue. This non-tumor lung sample came from over 3 cm beyond the tumor edge. Germline V gene lookup returns CDR1 MDHEN and CDR2 SYDVKM. The CDR3 totals 17 residues. A note on this clonotype: Its antigen is currently unknown. One end of the junction fails to match germline, which may point to a read error.

This clonotype was obtained from a middle-aged woman with non-small cell lung cancer. Specimen: distant non-tumor lung tissue. V and J are TRBV28 and TRBJ2-3; a possible D gene is TRBD2 (6 bases). The CDR3 DNA follows: TGTGCCAGCAGCTTCAAGGAAGCGGGTCTTGACACAGATACGCAGTTTTTT. Amino acids: CASSFKEAGLDTDTQFF.